This T cell receptor (beta chain) comes out of a study of blood T cell repertoires in COVID-19. Study in general: In each case, the material was cDNA or gDNA derived from T cells, B-cell-depleted T cells, or PBMCs.

Assay used: immunoSEQ multiplex PCR; TCRdb lists only in-frame clones, some missing. The sample records approximately 97,000 clones, roughly 88% being singletons. This TCR came from a man aged 45 to 65 with COVID-19, enrolled during active disease. Source material: peripheral blood.

CDR3 region: CASSQSGGSYNSPLHF. The CDR3, as DNA: TGTGCCAGCAGCCAATCAGGGGGCTCCTATAATTCACCCCTCCACTTT. This chain links TRBV14 with TRBJ1-6; TRBD1 agrees at 7 bases. CDR1 and CDR2 from the germline V gene are SGHDN and FVKESK. J was trimmed by 0 bases and V by 2 bases; bases with no gene match: 1. The CDR3 runs to 16 residues.